Following are 20 T cell receptor beta chains from one sample sequenced in a study of regulatory T cells in long-lasting Graves disease. Arm-PCR of CDR3 regions with iRepertoire HTBI primers generated TCR beta libraries. TCRdb independently ran MiXCR on the multiplex PCR reads; one entry per CDR3 protein. Of about 210,000 distinct CDR3 sequences listed, around a fifth are singletons. The time point was: newly diagnosed GD, antithyroid drugs for less than 3 months. RNA from PBMCs was the source of the TCR library. In addition, the sample was reused for a study of T cells in Graves' hyperthyroidism and ophthalmopathy.

The starting material was peripheral blood mononuclear cells (PBMCs), obtained at new diagnosis, from a patient treated with antithyroid drugs. The receptors derive from a woman in her thirties with Graves disease.

In this sample, this clonotype turned up many times. The chain uses TRBV20-1 and TRBJ2-5; TRBD1 matches 7 bases. This CDR3 contains 14 residues. V trimming: 6 bases; J trimming: 4 bases; junction bases outside the gene matches: 11. The germline CDR1 and CDR2 sequences are DFQATT and SNEGSKA (reference sequence). This CDR3 reads CSAPPTTGVETQYF. The CDR3 DNA sequence: TGCAGTGCCCCACCCACAACAGGGGTAGAGACCCAGTACTTC.

Ten or more counts support this clonotype. The genes are TRBV20-1 and TRBJ2-7; weak D call: TRBD1 (6 bases). The germline CDR1 and CDR2 sequences are DFQATT and SNEGSKA (reference sequence). The ends were cut back, 5 bases at V and 2 bases at J, with 13 bases in the middle. The CDR3 totals 13 residues. CDR3 DNA: TGCAGTGCTCGGACAGCGCTCGCCTACGAGCAGTACTTC. Protein sequence: CSARTALAYEQYF.

A word on this clonotype: A far bigger clonotype differs at one base, so this is likely a read error. V gene TRBV27 combines with J gene TRBJ1-1, with D possibly TRBD1 on 5 matching bases. Germline V gives CDR1 MNHEY, CDR2 SMNVEV (reference sequence). The CDR3 extends over 14 amino acids. CDR3 in amino acids: CASSLESGRTGAFF. The CDR3 coding sequence is TGTGCCAGCAGCTTAGAGTCAGGGCGCACTGGAGCTTTCTTT.

The V and J genes are TRBV18 and TRBJ1-1; D is unclear. The V and J ends lost 7 bases and 4 bases respectively, with 16 bases between them. The CDR3 has 14 residues. Germline CDR1 and CDR2: KGHSH and LQKENI. CDR3 DNA: TGTGCCAGCTGGGTGGCGAGGGCGGTCACTGAAGCTTTCTTT. Encoded protein: CASWVARAVTEAFF.

There are many counts of this clonotype. The V gene is TRBV28, the J gene TRBJ1-2; D is uncertain. Trimming cost V 5 bases and J 3 bases, with 10 bases left between them. CDR3 length: 13 amino acids. Germline assignment: CDR1 MDHEN and CDR2 SYDVKM. CDR3 DNA sequence: TGTGCCAGCAGTCCCTGGGTGCACTATGGCTACACCTTC. Its translation is CASSPWVHYGYTF.

This clonotype turned up a few times. The CDR3 reads CASRGRDYEQYF. The DNA for the CDR3 is TGTGCCAGCAGAGGCAGGGACTACGAGCAGTACTTC. The chain couples TRBV5-6 to TRBJ2-7; D might be TRBD1 (5 bases). CDR3 length equals 12 residues. CDR1 is SGHDT, CDR2 YYEEEE, per germline. The V end lost 5 bases, the J end lost 3 bases, and 9 bases lay between the germline ends.

This clonotype was seen ten or more times. The chain carries TRBV4-1 and TRBJ2-2; D is undetermined. The germline V and J ends were trimmed by 4 bases and 5 bases, with 14 bases remaining between them. The CDR3 is 15 amino acids. Germline values: CDR1 MGHRA, CDR2 YSYEKL. CDR3 amino acids: CASSLGSPGTGELFF. Here the CDR3 DNA reads TGCGCCAGCAGCCTGGGGTCTCCAGGAACCGGGGAGCTGTTTTTT.

In this sample, this clonotype turned up many times. The chain links TRBV27 to TRBJ1-5, with TRBD1 as a possible D gene (5 bases). CDR3 length: 15 residues. Germline V gene lookup returns CDR1 MNHEY and CDR2 SMNVEV (reference sequence). V gave up 8 bases and J gave up 2 bases, with 16 bases separating them. This CDR3 is CASAYRAGRNQPQHF. CDR3 nucleotides: TGTGCCAGCGCCTACCGGGCAGGGCGCAATCAGCCCCAGCATTTT.

Ten or more counts support this clonotype. The chain recombines TRBV4-2 with TRBJ2-3; the match to TRBD2 covers 7 bases. The CDR3 extends over 14 amino acids. V dropped 1 base and J dropped 4; count of bases not matched to a gene: 2. Germline V gene lookup returns CDR1 LGHNA and CDR2 YNFKEQ. The CDR3 sequence: CASSQGGGADTQYF. The CDR3 DNA follows: TGTGCCAGCAGCCAAGGGGGAGGGGCAGATACGCAGTATTTT.

This clonotype was found many times. The V gene is TRBV28, the J gene TRBJ1-5, with D possibly matching TRBD1 (5 bases). Germline CDR1 MDHEN, CDR2 SYDVKM. CDR3 size: 15 residues. The V end lost 3 bases, the J end lost 4 bases, and 13 bases lay between the germline ends. CDR3: CASSFQGPVNQPQHF. The CDR3 nucleotides are TGTGCCAGCAGTTTTCAGGGTCCCGTTAATCAGCCCCAGCATTTT. The full variable domain, completed using reference TRBV28 and TRBJ1-5, is DVKVTQSSRYLVKRTGEKVFLECVQDMDHENMFWYRQDPGLGLRLIYFSYDVKMKEKGDIPEGYSVSREKKERFSLILESASTNQTSMYLCASSFQGPVNQPQHFGDGTRLSIL.

This clonotype was picked up many times. The chain links TRBV6-1 to TRBJ1-2, with 7 bases aligning to TRBD1. Germline trimming cut 4 bases from V and 4 bases from J; bases unmatched to any gene: 0. CDR3 length equals 12 residues. Germline CDR1 MNHNS, CDR2 SASEGT. CDR3: CASSGQGYGYTF. In DNA form, the CDR3 reads TGTGCCAGCAGTGGACAGGGCTATGGCTACACCTTC.

Ten or more counts support this clonotype. The rearrangement joins TRBV27 to TRBJ1-5, with D uncertain. The germline V gene encodes CDR1 MNHEY and CDR2 SMNVEV (reference sequence). Trimming took off 8 bases at V and 6 bases at J, with 14 bases between the two ends. The CDR3 extends over 13 amino acids. CDR3 protein: CASQGSASQPQHF. In DNA form, the CDR3 reads TGTGCCAGCCAAGGGTCGGCTAGTCAGCCCCAGCATTTT.

The chain couples TRBV12-3 or TRBV12-4 to TRBJ2-7; maybe TRBD2 (7 bases). V was trimmed by 1 base and J by 0 bases, leaving 19 bases between them. This CDR3 is 18 amino acids long. CDR3 loop: CASSLVKSDRGGSYEQYF. For the CDR3, the DNA is TGTGCCAGCAGTTTAGTTAAGAGCGATAGGGGGGGCTCCTACGAGCAGTACTTC.

This clonotype was seen ten or more times. V and J are TRBV12-3 or TRBV12-4 and TRBJ1-5; D perhaps matches TRBD1 (5 bases). The CDR3 covers 12 residues. Trimming pared 5 bases from V and 14 bases from J, leaving 16 bases between. DNA of the CDR3: TGTGCCAGCAGTCGGGGGAGGGGACGGAAGCATTTT. It codes for CASSRGRGRKHF.

This clonotype was detected many times. The CDR3 nucleotides read TGTGCCACCCCCAAAGGCGGGAGGGACGCAGATACGCAGTATTTT. Its translation is CATPKGGRDADTQYF. This sequence joins TRBV27 and TRBJ2-3; 9 positions agree with TRBD2. The germline V gene encodes CDR1 MNHEY and CDR2 SMNVEV (reference sequence). Germline trimming cut 10 bases from V and 4 bases from J; bases unmatched to any gene: 12. The CDR3 extends over 15 amino acids.

CDR3 in amino acids: CASSDLRGQGPSPLHF. CDR3 DNA: TGTGCCAGCAGTGATCTTCGAGGACAGGGCCCTTCACCCCTCCACTTT. The rearrangement joins TRBV6-1 to TRBJ1-6, with 8 bases matching TRBD1. V lost 3 bases to trimming and J lost 9 bases; unmatched junction nucleotides: 10. CDR3 size: 16 residues. In germline, CDR1 is MNHNS, CDR2 SASEGT.

This chain links TRBV28 with TRBJ2-7; 13 positions agree with TRBD2. V dropped 5 bases and J dropped 5; count of bases not matched to a gene: 9. Germline V CDR1 and CDR2: MDHEN, SYDVKM. This CDR3 is 16 amino acids long. In nucleotides, the CDR3 is TGTGCCAGCAGTGTAGGACTAGCGGGAGAGTTGGACGAGCAGTACTTC. Its protein is CASSVGLAGELDEQYF.

The genes are TRBV30 and TRBJ1-3; D ambiguous. The CDR3 is made up of 16 amino acids. V was cut by 3 bases and J by 13 bases, with 28 bases left in between. Germline assignment: CDR1 GTSNPN and CDR2 SVGIG (reference sequence). CDR3 sequence reads: CAWRKAGIYSGNAIYF. The CDR3 coding sequence is TGTGCCTGGAGGAAAGCCGGGATTTACTCTGGAAACGCGATATATTTT.

This clonotype has ten or more counts. The chain recombines TRBV6-1 with TRBJ2-2; D may be TRBD1 or TRBD2 (5 bases each). Trimming pared 8 bases from V and 4 bases from J, leaving 14 bases between. The CDR3 is made up of 14 amino acids. CDR1 and CDR2 from the germline V gene are MNHNS and SASEGT. CDR3 loop: CASSGQISTGELFF. The CDR3 DNA is TGTGCCAGCTCGGGGCAAATCAGCACCGGGGAGCTGTTTTTT.

This clonotype was seen ten or more times. The chain uses TRBV6-1 and TRBJ2-7; D not certain. Deletions cut 6 bases from V and 0 bases from J, with 12 bases between. The CDR3 covers 14 residues. The germline V gene encodes CDR1 MNHNS and CDR2 SASEGT. CDR3 in DNA: TGTGCCAGCAGGGGCAGGTACTCCTCCTACGAGCAGTACTTC. Translating gives CASRGRYSSYEQYF.